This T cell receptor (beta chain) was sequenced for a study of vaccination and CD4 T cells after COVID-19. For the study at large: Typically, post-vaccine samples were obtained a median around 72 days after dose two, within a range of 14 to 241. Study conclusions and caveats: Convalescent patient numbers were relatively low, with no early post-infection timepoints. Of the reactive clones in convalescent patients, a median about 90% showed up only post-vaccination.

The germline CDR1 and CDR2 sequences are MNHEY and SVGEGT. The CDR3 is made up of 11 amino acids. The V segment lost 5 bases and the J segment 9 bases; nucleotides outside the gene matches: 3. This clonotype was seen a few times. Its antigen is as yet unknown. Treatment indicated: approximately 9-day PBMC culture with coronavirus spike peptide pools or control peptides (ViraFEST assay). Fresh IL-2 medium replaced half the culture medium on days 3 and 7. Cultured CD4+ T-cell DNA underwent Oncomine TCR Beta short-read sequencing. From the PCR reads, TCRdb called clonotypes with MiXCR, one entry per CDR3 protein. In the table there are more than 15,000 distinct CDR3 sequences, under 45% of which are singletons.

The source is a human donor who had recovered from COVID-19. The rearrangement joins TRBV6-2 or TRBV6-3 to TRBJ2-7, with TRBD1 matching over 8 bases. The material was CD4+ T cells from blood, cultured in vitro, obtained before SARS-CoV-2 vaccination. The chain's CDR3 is CASSLGTGQYF. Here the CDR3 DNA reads TGTGCCAGCAGTCTAGGGACAGGGCAGTACTTC.